A selection of T cell receptor beta chains follows, all from one sample in a study of blood T cell repertoires in COVID-19. The method was immunoSEQ multiplex PCR; TCRdb's version includes in-frame clones alone and lacks a portion of them. The sample has about 290,000 clones; 89% are singletons. Source material: peripheral blood. These receptors all stem from a woman between 25 and 40 years old with COVID-19, enrolled during active disease. CDR3s include the opening cysteine and the closing phenylalanine or tryptophan.

>TRBV7-9
CASSSARNEQFF
>TRBV7-9
CASTRLGEGTGELFF
>TRBV7-9
CASGIPGLAGGSTDTQYF
>TRBV19
CASSLGGGANTEAFF
>TRBV5-5
CASSLMEAEAFF
>TRBV6-1
CASSARRTSGVDTQYF
>TRBV6-5
CASTDRGVQPQHF
>TRBV20-1
CSAQIAYGYTF
>TRBV7-9
CASSFPAPGVEAFF
>TRBV18
CASSPAGIPYEQYF
>TRBV5-1
CASSLEGQGTYNEQFF
>TRBV15
CATSIEGESYEQYF
>TRBV18
CASSPGTDYGYTF
>TRBV4-1
CASSVRGIEPNFYEQYF
>TRBV7-9
CASSKRLAGGPSEQFF
>TRBV5-6
CASSLGGVGNQPQHF
>TRBV6-5
CASSFGLAATDTQYF
>TRBV5-5
CASSLGQGAYEQYF
>TRBV7-6
CASSPEPQGTWTEAFF
>TRBV19
CAGRDCRWGYSNQPQHF
>TRBV5-6
CASSLMAVNSPLHF
>TRBV5-1
CATGTQGGETQYF
>TRBV7-9
CASSPPQGNQPQHF
>TRBV19
CASSFADPYEQYF
>TRBV11-2
CASSRSQGTGSYEQYF
>TRBV2
CASRVGGGAGELFF
>TRBV21-1
CASSRCGRHSGNTIYF
>TRBV7-9
CASSPSVRRNTEAFF
>TRBV11-2
CASSFHTGGEQFF
>TRBV7-9
CASSLVLRGTEAFF
>TRBV4-1
CASSQVGQGRNTEAFF